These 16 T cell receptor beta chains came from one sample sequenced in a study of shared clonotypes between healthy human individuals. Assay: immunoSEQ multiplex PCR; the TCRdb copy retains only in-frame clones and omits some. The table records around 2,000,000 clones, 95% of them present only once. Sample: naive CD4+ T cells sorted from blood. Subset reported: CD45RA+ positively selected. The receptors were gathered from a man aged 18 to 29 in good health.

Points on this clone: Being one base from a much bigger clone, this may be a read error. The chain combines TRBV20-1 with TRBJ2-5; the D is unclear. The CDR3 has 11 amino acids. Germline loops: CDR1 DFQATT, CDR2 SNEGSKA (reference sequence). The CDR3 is CSADLREAQYF. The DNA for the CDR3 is TGCAGTGCAGACCTCCGAGAGGCCCAGTACTTC.

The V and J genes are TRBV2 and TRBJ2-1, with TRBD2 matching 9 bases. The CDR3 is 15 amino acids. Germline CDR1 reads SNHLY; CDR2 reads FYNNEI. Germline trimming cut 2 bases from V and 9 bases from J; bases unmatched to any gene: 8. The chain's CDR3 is CASSEMAGGPFEQFF. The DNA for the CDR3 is TGTGCCAGCAGTGAAATGGCGGGGGGGCCGTTTGAGCAGTTCTTC. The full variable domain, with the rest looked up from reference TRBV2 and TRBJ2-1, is EPEVTQTPSHQVTQMGQEVILRCVPISNHLYFYWYRQILGQKVEFLVSFYNNEISEKSEIFDDQFSVERPDGSNFTLKIRSTKLEDSAMYFCASSEMAGGPFEQFFGPGTRLTVL.

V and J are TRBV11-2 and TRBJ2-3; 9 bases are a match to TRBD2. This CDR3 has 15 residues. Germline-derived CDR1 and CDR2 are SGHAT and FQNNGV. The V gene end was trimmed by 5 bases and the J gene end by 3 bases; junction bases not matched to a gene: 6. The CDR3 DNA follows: TGTGCCAGCAGCCCGGCGGGGGGGCCGACAGATACGCAGTATTTT. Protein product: CASSPAGGPTDTQYF. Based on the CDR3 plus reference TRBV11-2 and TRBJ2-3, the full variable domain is EAGVAQSPRYKIIEKRQSVAFWCNPISGHATLYWYQQILGQGPKLLIQFQNNGVVDDSQLPKDRFSAERLKGVDSTLKIQPAKLEDSAVYLCASSPAGGPTDTQYFGPGTRLTVL.

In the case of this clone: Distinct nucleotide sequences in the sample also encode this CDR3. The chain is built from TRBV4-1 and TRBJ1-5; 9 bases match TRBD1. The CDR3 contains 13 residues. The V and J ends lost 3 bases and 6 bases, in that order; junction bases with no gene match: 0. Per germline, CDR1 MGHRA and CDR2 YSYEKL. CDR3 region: CASSQDRGQPQHF. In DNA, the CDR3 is TGCGCCAGCAGCCAGGACAGGGGTCAGCCCCAGCATTTT.

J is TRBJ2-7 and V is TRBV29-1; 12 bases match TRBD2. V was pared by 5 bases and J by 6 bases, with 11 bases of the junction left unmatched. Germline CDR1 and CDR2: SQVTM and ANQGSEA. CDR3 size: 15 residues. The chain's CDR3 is CSVQGLAGGPGEQYF. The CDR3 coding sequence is TGCAGCGTTCAAGGGCTAGCGGGAGGGCCTGGCGAGCAGTACTTC.

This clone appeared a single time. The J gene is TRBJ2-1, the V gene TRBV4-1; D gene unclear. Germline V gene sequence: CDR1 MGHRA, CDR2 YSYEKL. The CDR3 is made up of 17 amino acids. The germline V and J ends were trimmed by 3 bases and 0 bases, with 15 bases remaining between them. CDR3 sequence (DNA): TGCGCCAGCAGCCAGAGCAAGTTGGGCGGCTCCTACAATGAGCAGTTCTTC. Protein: CASSQSKLGGSYNEQFF.

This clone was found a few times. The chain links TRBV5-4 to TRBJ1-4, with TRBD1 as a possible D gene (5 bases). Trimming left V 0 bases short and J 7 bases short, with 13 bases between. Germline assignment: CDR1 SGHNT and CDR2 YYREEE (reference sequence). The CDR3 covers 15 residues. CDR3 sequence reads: CASSLGEGVLEKLFF. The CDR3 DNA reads TGTGCCAGCAGCTTGGGGGAAGGGGTTCTTGAAAAACTGTTTTTT.

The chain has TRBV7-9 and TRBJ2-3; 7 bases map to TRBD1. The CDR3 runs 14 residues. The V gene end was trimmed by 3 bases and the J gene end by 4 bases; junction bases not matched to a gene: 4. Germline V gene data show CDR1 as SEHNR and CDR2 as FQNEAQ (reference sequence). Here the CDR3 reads CASSLDRSPDTQYF. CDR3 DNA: TGTGCCAGCAGCTTGGACAGGTCCCCAGATACGCAGTATTTT.

CDR3 sequence (DNA): TGCGCCAGCAGCTTGGAGGTTGGCCAAGAGACCCAGTACTTC. This codes for CASSLEVGQETQYF. The chain employs TRBV5-1 and TRBJ2-5; D gene ambiguous. The V and J ends lost 0 bases and 1 base respectively, with 7 bases between them. The CDR3 spans 14 residues. Germline CDR1 is SGHRS and CDR2 is YFSETQ. Looking up the rest from reference TRBV5-1 and TRBJ2-5 gives the full variable domain: KAGVTQTPRYLIKTRGQQVTLSCSPISGHRSVSWYQQTPGQGLQFLFEYFSETQRNKGNFPGRFSGRQFSNSRSEMNVSTLELGDSALYLCASSLEVGQETQYFGPGTRLLVL.

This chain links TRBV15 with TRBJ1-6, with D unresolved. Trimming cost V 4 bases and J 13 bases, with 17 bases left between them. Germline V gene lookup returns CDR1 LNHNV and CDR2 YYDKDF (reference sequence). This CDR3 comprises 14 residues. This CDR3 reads CATSKGSMYTPLHF. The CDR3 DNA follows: TGTGCCACCAGCAAAGGGTCCATGTATACGCCCCTCCACTTT.

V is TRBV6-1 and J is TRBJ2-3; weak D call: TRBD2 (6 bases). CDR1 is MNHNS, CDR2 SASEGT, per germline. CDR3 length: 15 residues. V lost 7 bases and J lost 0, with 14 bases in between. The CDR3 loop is CASNPGDGSTDTQYF. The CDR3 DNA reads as TGTGCCAGCAATCCGGGGGACGGAAGCACAGATACGCAGTATTTT.

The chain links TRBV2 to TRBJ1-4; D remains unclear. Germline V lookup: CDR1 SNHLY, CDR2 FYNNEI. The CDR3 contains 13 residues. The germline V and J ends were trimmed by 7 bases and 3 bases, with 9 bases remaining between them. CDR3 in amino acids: CASTREANEKLFF. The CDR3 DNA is TGTGCCAGCACGAGGGAAGCTAATGAAAAACTGTTTTTT.

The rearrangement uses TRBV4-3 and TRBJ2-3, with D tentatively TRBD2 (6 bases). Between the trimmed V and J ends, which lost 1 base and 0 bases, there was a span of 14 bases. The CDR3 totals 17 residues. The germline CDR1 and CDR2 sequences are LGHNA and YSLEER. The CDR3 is CASSQGAGPPSTDTQYF. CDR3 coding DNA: TGCGCCAGCAGCCAAGGCGCGGGACCTCCTAGCACAGATACGCAGTATTTT.

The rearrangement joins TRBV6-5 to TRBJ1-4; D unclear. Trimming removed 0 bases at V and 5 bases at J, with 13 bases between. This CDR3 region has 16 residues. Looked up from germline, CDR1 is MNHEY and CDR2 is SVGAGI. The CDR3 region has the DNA TGTGCCAGCAGTTACTCGGGGTGGGGTCAGAATGAAAAACTGTTTTTT. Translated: CASSYSGWGQNEKLFF.

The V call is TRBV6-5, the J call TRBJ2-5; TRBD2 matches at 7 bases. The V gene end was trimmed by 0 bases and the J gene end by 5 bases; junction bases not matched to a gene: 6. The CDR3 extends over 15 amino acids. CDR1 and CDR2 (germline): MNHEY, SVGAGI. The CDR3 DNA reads TGTGCCAGCAGTTACTCGGGCGGGAGCCCCGAGACCCAGTACTTC. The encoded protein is CASSYSGGSPETQYF.

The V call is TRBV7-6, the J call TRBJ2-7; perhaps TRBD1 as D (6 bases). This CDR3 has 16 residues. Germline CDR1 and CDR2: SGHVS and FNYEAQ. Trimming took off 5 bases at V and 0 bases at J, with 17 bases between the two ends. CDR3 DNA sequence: TGTGCCAGCAGCCCTGGACAGTGGCCCGACTCCTACGAGCAGTACTTC. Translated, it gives CASSPGQWPDSYEQYF.